A single sample is the source of the 15 T cell receptor beta chains below, sequenced in a study of Ad26.COV2.S vaccination and SARS-CoV-2 variants. Treatment in this sample: around 19 received Ad26.COV2.S at low or high dose, single or two shots; roughly 5 received placebo; per-sample allocation not given. Collection of samples fell on day 63 after the first vaccine or placebo injection. The table came from immunoSEQ multiplex PCR; TCRdb's copy has only in-frame clones and leaves some out. The repertoire holds about 250,000 clones, with more than 70% as singletons. This sample comprised peripheral blood, obtained in a trial of Ad26.COV2.S vaccine versus placebo. The receptor set was obtained from a person between 18 and 60 years old who received the Ad26.COV2.S COVID-19 vaccine or a placebo.

The rearrangement joins TRBV27 to TRBJ1-5; weak D call: TRBD1 (6 bases). The CDR3 covers 15 residues. Trimming shortened V by 8 bases and J by 1 base, and 15 bases separated the two germline ends. Per germline, CDR1 MNHEY and CDR2 SMNVEV (reference sequence). The CDR3 region is CASSLGGASNQPQHF. CDR3 DNA sequence: TGTGCCAGCTCCCTGGGGGGGGCGAGCAATCAGCCCCAGCATTTT.

The chain combines TRBV5-4 with TRBJ2-2; TRBD2 matches 14 bases. V gave up 6 bases and J gave up 4 bases; unmatched junction bases: 14. This CDR3 has 19 residues. Germline CDR1 reads SGHNT; CDR2 reads YYREEE (reference sequence). This CDR3 is CASNSIRGLAGASTGELFF. As DNA, the CDR3 is TGTGCCAGCAACTCCATACGGGGACTAGCGGGAGCAAGCACCGGGGAGCTGTTTTTT.

The chain combines TRBV3-1 (or the pseudogene TRBV3-2) with TRBJ1-3; perhaps TRBD1 as D (5 bases). The CDR3 contains 18 residues. V was cut by 4 bases and J by 0 bases, with 19 bases left in between. Germline CDR1 and CDR2: LGHDT and YNNKEL (reference sequence). The CDR3 protein is CASSLPSRTGVSGNTIYF. The CDR3 DNA sequence: TGTGCCAGCAGCCTTCCGAGCCGAACGGGGGTCTCTGGAAACACCATATATTTT.

V and J are TRBV7-9 and TRBJ1-1, with 8 bases aligning to TRBD1. The germline gives CDR1 SEHNR, CDR2 FQNEAQ (reference sequence). The ends lost 5 bases at V and 5 bases at J; junction bases unmatched: 7. The CDR3 runs to 14 residues. In DNA form, the CDR3 reads TGTGCCAGCAGCCGACAGGGGTCGGGGACTGAAGCTTTCTTT. Translated: CASSRQGSGTEAFF.

Only a few counts were recorded for this clone. The chain combines TRBV6-1 with TRBJ2-7; TRBD2 is a possible D gene (6 bases). CDR1 is MNHNS, CDR2 SASEGT, per germline. This CDR3 has 14 amino acids. Trimming left V 3 bases short and J 5 bases short, with 14 bases between. CDR3 sequence: CASSDREEVDEQYF. CDR3 in DNA: TGTGCCAGCAGTGACAGGGAGGAAGTGGACGAGCAGTACTTC.

The rearrangement joins TRBV6-2 or TRBV6-3 to TRBJ2-1; perhaps TRBD2 as D (7 bases). The CDR3 covers 15 residues. Trimming cost V 1 base and J 6 bases, with 13 bases left between them. Germline V gives CDR1 MNHEY, CDR2 SVGEGT. CDR3: CASSYLWGGLNEQFF. Here the CDR3 DNA reads TGTGCCAGCAGTTACTTGTGGGGGGGCCTCAATGAGCAGTTCTTC.

This sequence joins TRBV23-1 and TRBJ2-5; D possibly corresponds to TRBD1 (5 bases). Being an ORF, TRBV23-1 has a function that is uncertain. Trimming took off 2 bases at V and 2 bases at J, with 9 bases between the two ends. CDR3 length: 14 amino acids. The CDR3 loop is CASSQGQGQETQYF. The CDR3 DNA is TGCGCCAGCAGTCAAGGGCAGGGACAAGAGACCCAGTACTTC.

This chain connects TRBV5-1 to TRBJ2-1; 8 bases match TRBD1. After removal of 3 bases from V and 5 bases from J, the junction contained 4 bases not matched to a gene. CDR1 is SGHRS and CDR2 is YFSETQ in the germline V gene. The CDR3 runs 14 residues. This CDR3 reads CASSSGTGHNEQFF. CDR3 in DNA: TGCGCCAGCAGCTCCGGGACAGGTCACAATGAGCAGTTCTTC.

The chain is built from TRBV7-6 and TRBJ1-2; possible D gene TRBD1, 5 bases. Trimming took off 1 base at V and 0 bases at J, with 15 bases between the two ends. The CDR3 has 17 residues. The germline V gene encodes CDR1 SGHVS and CDR2 FNYEAQ. The CDR3 nucleotides read TGTGCCAGCAGCTTAGTACGGGGACCCAAAGCTAACTATGGCTACACCTTC. It specifies CASSLVRGPKANYGYTF.

V is TRBV5-6 and J is TRBJ1-5, with D possibly matching TRBD1 (6 bases). CDR1 and CDR2 (germline): SGHDT, YYEEEE. The CDR3 length is 13 residues. V lost 4 bases to trimming and J lost 7 bases, with 12 bases between them. CDR3 sequence: CASSQGRGQPQHF. CDR3 nucleotide sequence: TGTGCCAGCAGCCAAGGCAGGGGACAGCCCCAGCATTTT.

CDR3 coding DNA: TGTGCCAGCTCACCAGGCTCCAGGGACTATGAGCAGTTCTTC. Its translation: CASSPGSRDYEQFF. V usage is TRBV18 and J usage is TRBJ2-1; D might be TRBD2 (6 bases). Trimming removed 2 bases at V and 8 bases at J, with 13 bases between. Germline values: CDR1 KGHSH, CDR2 LQKENI. The CDR3 is 14 amino acids.

This CDR3 is CASSLGGGIDSPLHF. As DNA, the CDR3 is TGCGCCAGCAGCTTGGGCGGGGGCATTGATTCACCCCTCCACTTT. The chain links TRBV5-1 to TRBJ1-6; TRBD1 might be the D (6 bases). The CDR3 sequence is 15 residues long. Trimming removed 0 bases from V and 8 bases from J, with 12 bases in between. Germline V gene data show CDR1 as SGHRS and CDR2 as YFSETQ.

The chain links TRBV9 to TRBJ2-7; 8 positions agree with TRBD1. After removal of 0 bases from V and 3 bases from J, the junction contained 5 bases not matched to a gene. This CDR3 has 15 amino acids. Germline CDR1 and CDR2: SGDLS and YYNGEE. This chain's CDR3 is CASSVAPGQGYEQYF. CDR3 DNA: TGTGCCAGCAGCGTAGCGCCCGGACAGGGCTACGAGCAGTACTTC.

This rearrangement joins TRBV9 to TRBJ1-2, with a weak D call TRBD1 (5 bases). Germline CDR1 and CDR2: SGDLS and YYNGEE. V lost 7 bases and J 5 bases, leaving 15 bases between the germline ends. The CDR3 runs 13 residues. This CDR3 is CASGKGYEYGYTF. As DNA, the CDR3 is TGTGCCAGCGGGAAGGGGTATGAGTATGGCTACACCTTC.

The chain uses TRBV6-6 and TRBJ2-7; possibly TRBD2 for D (6 bases). The CDR3 runs to 15 residues. In germline, CDR1 is MNHNY, CDR2 SVGAGI (reference sequence). V dropped 0 bases and J dropped 2 bases, with 11 bases sitting between them. The CDR3 loop is CASSYSGTGTYEQYF. Here the CDR3 DNA reads TGTGCCAGCAGTTACTCGGGGACTGGGACCTACGAGCAGTACTTC.